The 24 T cell receptor beta chains below were found in one sample sequenced in a study of low-dose radiotherapy and immunotherapy resistance in tumors (dated by TCRdb to the early 2020s). The meaning of the sample's time point label: after trial treatment. Sample treatment or condition, as interpreted from the label and publication: LDRT plus nivolumab, ipilimumab, low-dose cyclophosphamide and aspirin (RACIN trial). Sequencing used an Illumina HiSeq 2500. To make first-strand cDNA, Superscript III was used along with a set of TRAV- and TRBV-specific primers so that both the TCRalpha and TCRbeta chains were covered. TCRs were amplified for 20 PCR cycles with Phusion, using a constant-region primer paired with the adapter attached to the V primers. Using fastp at Q25 and MiXCR, TCRdb reprocessed the public reads and kept productive beta chains. Each CDR3 protein gets just one entry, which takes the most common genes and DNA from the rows behind it. This sample comprises tens of thousands of distinct CDR3 sequences, around 20% of them detected only once. In total, the top ten clones hold 9.5% to 15% of the sample.

This sample comprised PBMCs, obtained after low-dose radiotherapy plus immunotherapy. The receptors derive from a female donor with ovarian cancer.

The sample holds many counts of this clonotype. This chain joins TRBV30 and TRBJ2-2; 7 bases map to TRBD2. In germline, CDR1 is GTSNPN, CDR2 SVGIG (reference sequence). V shed 5 bases, J shed 0 bases, and the junction held 6 bases outside the gene matches. CDR3 length equals 15 residues. The CDR3 DNA follows: TGTGCCTGGGCGCCGGGACTATCGAACACCGGGGAGCTGTTTTTT. Translation: CAWAPGLSNTGELFF.

This clonotype was seen once. This likely stems from a read error, as it lies one base from a far larger clone. The V call is TRBV6-5, the J call TRBJ2-5, with D unresolved. In germline, CDR1 is MNHEY, CDR2 SVGAGI. CDR3 length: 12 residues. The CDR3 nucleotides read TGTGCCGGCAGTTCCGACCGCGGAACCCAGTACTTC. Encoded protein: CAGSSDRGTQYF.

This clonotype was found many times. The chain couples TRBV6-2 or TRBV6-3 to TRBJ2-2; the D gene is possibly TRBD2 (5 bases). Trimming cost V 2 bases and J 4 bases, with 14 bases left between them. Looked up from germline, CDR1 is MNHEY and CDR2 is SVGEGT. The CDR3 contains 16 residues. Here the CDR3 reads CASSYRYGKGTGELFF. The CDR3 region has the DNA TGTGCCAGCAGTTACCGTTACGGGAAGGGCACCGGGGAGCTGTTTTTT.

This clonotype was recorded at least ten times. The rearrangement uses TRBV14 and TRBJ2-1, with 9 bases matching TRBD2. V lost 1 base, J lost 8 bases, and 6 bases stayed unmatched. Germline V lookup: CDR1 SGHDN, CDR2 FVKESK. The CDR3 has 15 residues. This chain's CDR3 is CASSQVGLAWYEQFF. CDR3 sequence (DNA): TGTGCCAGCAGCCAAGTGGGACTAGCTTGGTATGAGCAGTTCTTC.

At least ten counts were recorded for this clonotype. The rearrangement links TRBV5-4 to TRBJ2-1, with 7 nucleotides matching TRBD2. This CDR3 contains 11 residues. V lost 6 bases to trimming and J lost 10 bases; unmatched junction nucleotides: 4. Looked up from germline, CDR1 is SGHNT and CDR2 is YYREEE (reference sequence). Here the CDR3 DNA reads TGTGCCAGCACCCTGGGACTAGAGCAGTTCTTC. Protein sequence: CASTLGLEQFF.

This clonotype has a count of ten or more. CDR3 loop: CASSTLRRETQYF. CDR3 DNA: TGTGCCAGTAGTACCCTCCGACGAGAGACCCAGTACTTC. The chain joins TRBV19 to TRBJ2-5; D ambiguous. The germline V gene has CDR1 LNHDA and CDR2 SQIVND (reference sequence). The CDR3 extends over 13 amino acids. V was clipped by 4 bases and J by 4 bases, with 10 bases between them.

This clonotype was recorded many times. The V gene is TRBV3-1, the J gene TRBJ2-7, with 8 bases lining up with TRBD2. The CDR3 is 14 residues long. Germline V gene data show CDR1 as LGHDT and CDR2 as YNNKEL (reference sequence). V trimming: 1 base; J trimming: 6 bases; junction bases outside the gene matches: 5. CDR3 DNA: TGTGCCAGCAGCCAAGTTAGCGGGAAGTCCGAGCAGTACTTC. Protein sequence: CASSQVSGKSEQYF.

At least ten counts were recorded for this clonotype. V and J are TRBV5-1 and TRBJ2-1; 13 bases agree with TRBD2. Per the germline V gene, CDR1 is SGHRS and CDR2 is YFSETQ. J gave up 9 bases and V 4 bases, and 10 bases lay outside the gene matches. CDR3 length equals 16 residues. The CDR3 spells CASSPTSGGAVFEQFF. The CDR3 coding sequence is TGCGCCAGCAGCCCAACTAGCGGGGGGGCGGTGTTTGAGCAGTTCTTC. The full variable domain, with the rest looked up from reference TRBV5-1 and TRBJ2-1, is KAGVTQTPRYLIKTRGQQVTLSCSPISGHRSVSWYQQTPGQGLQFLFEYFSETQRNKGNFPGRFSGRQFSNSRSEMNVSTLELGDSALYLCASSPTSGGAVFEQFFGPGTRLTVL.

This clonotype was recorded at least ten times. This chain uses TRBV5-1 with TRBJ2-3; 10 bases are shared with TRBD2. Germline loops: CDR1 SGHRS, CDR2 YFSETQ. The junction had 8 bases not matched to a gene; V was cut back by 4 bases and J by 3 bases. The CDR3 has 16 residues. CDR3 amino acids: CASSPASGSSTDTQYF. The CDR3 DNA sequence: TGCGCCAGCAGCCCAGCTAGCGGGAGCTCTACAGATACGCAGTATTTT.

This clonotype showed up many times. The V and J genes are TRBV7-2 and TRBJ2-3, with D possibly called TRBD1 or TRBD2 (5 bases each). Germline CDR1 and CDR2: SGHTA and FQGNSA. The CDR3 length is 14 residues. Trimming stripped 5 bases from V and 3 bases from J, with 12 bases between. In DNA form, the CDR3 reads TGTGCCAGCAGCCGCTCCTGGGGGACAGATACGCAGTATTTT. Protein: CASSRSWGTDTQYF.

This clonotype was counted once. This sequence joins TRBV20-1 and TRBJ1-1; possible D gene TRBD1, 6 bases. The germline V and J ends were trimmed by 1 base and 7 bases, with 19 bases remaining between them. CDR3 length equals 15 residues. Germline CDR1 reads DFQATT; CDR2 reads SNEGSKA (reference sequence). The CDR3 DNA follows: TGCAGTGCTAGAGGCAGGGGCCAATTCGGGGGTGAAGCTTTCTTT. Translation gives CSARGRGQFGGEAFF.

The rearrangement uses TRBV18 and TRBJ2-7; D call uncertain. Trimming took 4 bases from V and 0 from J, leaving 10 bases between them. CDR3 length: 14 residues. Germline-derived CDR1 and CDR2 are KGHSH and LQKENI. The CDR3 loop reads CASSQDTSSYEQYF. CDR3 bases: TGTGCCAGCTCACAAGACACAAGCTCCTACGAGCAGTACTTC.

The V call is TRBV10-2, the J call TRBJ1-5; D call uncertain. Trimming cost V 0 bases and J 4 bases, with 1 base left between them. Germline CDR1 WSHSY, CDR2 SAAADI. This CDR3 spans 12 amino acids. The CDR3: CASSESNQPQHF. In DNA, the CDR3 is TGCGCCAGCAGTGAGTCTAATCAGCCCCAGCATTTT.

V is TRBV7-3 and J is TRBJ2-5, with D perhaps TRBD1 (6 bases). Per germline, CDR1 SGHTA and CDR2 FQGTGA. The CDR3 is 15 residues long. Trimming cost V 4 bases and J 1 base, with 13 bases left between them. This CDR3 reads CASSYKPDSQETQYF. For the CDR3, the DNA is TGTGCCAGCAGCTACAAACCGGACAGCCAAGAGACCCAGTACTTC.

CDR3 protein: CAWSKTGAPQYSNQPQHF. The CDR3 coding sequence is TGTGCCTGGAGTAAGACAGGCGCGCCTCAGTATAGCAATCAGCCCCAGCATTTT. The chain employs TRBV30 and TRBJ1-5, with D perhaps matching TRBD1 (6 bases). This CDR3 contains 18 residues. Trimming stripped 2 bases from V and 0 bases from J, with 20 bases between. Germline lookup yields CDR1 GTSNPN and CDR2 SVGIG (reference sequence).

This clonotype has a count of ten or more. This sequence joins TRBV11-2 and TRBJ2-1; D possibly matches TRBD1 or TRBD2 (7 bases each). Germline V CDR1 and CDR2: SGHAT, FQNNGV. This CDR3 is 16 amino acids long. Trimming removed 5 bases at V and 4 bases at J, with 18 bases between. CDR3 in DNA: TGTGCCAGCAGCAATGCAGGGGGGGGGGTTTACAATGAGCAGTTCTTC. As protein: CASSNAGGGVYNEQFF.

The table lists this clonotype with a count of one. A read error is likely here: a far larger clone is one base away. The V gene is TRBV13, the J gene TRBJ1-5; D remains unclear. This CDR3 comprises 15 residues. V dropped 6 bases and J dropped 0 bases, with 12 bases sitting between them. CDR1 is PRHDT, CDR2 FYEKMQ, per germline (reference sequence). CDR3 sequence reads: CASSLYLYSNQPQHF. In DNA form, the CDR3 reads TGTGCCAGCAGTTTATACTTATATAGCAATCAGCCCCAGCATTTT.

This clonotype was observed many times. The rearrangement joins TRBV23-1 to TRBJ2-3, with D possibly being TRBD1 (5 bases). TRBV23-1 falls under the ORF class, with uncertain function. This CDR3 contains 15 residues. The V end lost 0 bases, the J end lost 6 bases, and 13 bases lay between the germline ends. The CDR3 nucleotides read TGCGCCAGCAGTCAATCGATTTTCAGGGCCGATACGCAGTATTTT. Its protein is CASSQSIFRADTQYF.

Turning to this clonotype: This likely stems from a read error, as it lies one base from a far larger clone. The J gene is TRBJ2-1, the V gene TRBV28, with 8 bases matching TRBD2. CDR3 size: 14 residues. The J segment lost 10 bases and the V segment lost 6 bases, leaving 11 bases of the junction unmatched. CDR1 and CDR2 from the germline V gene are MDHEN and SYDVKM. CDR3 DNA sequence: TGTGCCAGCAGAAGACGGGAGGGCGTTTACGAGCAGTTCTTC. Protein: CASRRREGVYEQFF.

This clonotype is medium-sized. J is TRBJ1-3 and V is TRBV10-3; the match to TRBD1 covers 7 bases. The V and J ends lost 8 bases and 0 bases, in that order; junction bases with no gene match: 1. Germline V gives CDR1 ENHRY, CDR2 SYGVKD. The CDR3 has 13 residues. CDR3 sequence: CAIRDSSGNTIYF. In nucleotides, the CDR3 is TGTGCCATCCGGGACAGCTCTGGAAACACCATATATTTT.

V and J are TRBV3-1 and TRBJ2-5, with D possibly TRBD1 on 7 matching bases. Deletions cut 4 bases from V and 7 bases from J, with 16 bases between. CDR1 is LGHDT and CDR2 is YNNKEL in the germline V gene (reference sequence). The CDR3 runs 14 residues. The DNA for the CDR3 is TGTGCCAGCAGCCGTGGGCAGCAGGGGGGGACCCAGTACTTC. Translating gives CASSRGQQGGTQYF.

In its sample, this clonotype was seen many times. The chain recombines TRBV20-1 with TRBJ2-2; weak D call: TRBD2 (5 bases). Trimming left V 6 bases short and J 6 bases short, with 14 bases between. Germline lookup yields CDR1 DFQATT and CDR2 SNEGSKA (reference sequence). The CDR3 has 13 amino acids. The CDR3 region has the DNA TGCAGTGCCCAGGTGCTAGCCGCCGGGGAGCTGTTTTTT. This codes for CSAQVLAAGELFF.

This clonotype was seen many times. CDR3 DNA sequence: TGTGCCAGCAGCGGCCGGGACAGTGATAACTATGGCTACACCTTC. This translates into CASSGRDSDNYGYTF. V gene TRBV7-9 combines with J gene TRBJ1-2; 7 bases fit TRBD1. Germline-derived CDR1 and CDR2 are SEHNR and FQNEAQ (reference sequence). This CDR3 contains 15 residues. V lost 5 bases to trimming and J lost 1 base; unmatched junction nucleotides: 7.

Remarks on this clonotype: A far larger clone is one base from this, pointing to a likely read error. The CDR3 nucleotides are TGTGCCAGCAGCTTACTACAGGGAACTCTGGGGGAGCAGTTCTTC. This gives the protein CASSLLQGTLGEQFF. The chain uses TRBV6-1 and TRBJ2-1; a weak D match, TRBD1 (6 bases). Germline V gene data show CDR1 as MNHNS and CDR2 as SASEGT. The CDR3 is made up of 15 amino acids. Trimming cost V 6 bases and J 10 bases, with 22 bases left between them.